This TCR beta chain emerged from a study of shared clonotypes between healthy human individuals. Turning to the study itself: The study used three CD4 naive, three CD4 memory, two CD8 naive and one CD8 memory plate per donor.

The CDR3 has 15 residues. CDR1 SQVTM and CDR2 ANQGSEA come from the germline V gene. V trimming: 7 bases; J trimming: 5 bases; junction bases outside the gene matches: 11. Some clones are missing from TCRdb's copy, which holds only in-frame ones; the method was immunoSEQ multiplex PCR. The sample shows more than 2 million clones, 90% to 97% of them seen only once. Sequenced sample: naive CD4+ T cells sorted from blood. Subset given: CD45RA+ positively selected. The chain links TRBV29-1 to TRBJ2-1; 10 bases are a match to TRBD2. The TCR comes from a man in his late teens or twenties in good health. CDR3: CSAQTLGLADNEQFF. CDR3 bases: TGCAGCGCCCAGACACTAGGACTAGCGGACAATGAGCAGTTCTTC.